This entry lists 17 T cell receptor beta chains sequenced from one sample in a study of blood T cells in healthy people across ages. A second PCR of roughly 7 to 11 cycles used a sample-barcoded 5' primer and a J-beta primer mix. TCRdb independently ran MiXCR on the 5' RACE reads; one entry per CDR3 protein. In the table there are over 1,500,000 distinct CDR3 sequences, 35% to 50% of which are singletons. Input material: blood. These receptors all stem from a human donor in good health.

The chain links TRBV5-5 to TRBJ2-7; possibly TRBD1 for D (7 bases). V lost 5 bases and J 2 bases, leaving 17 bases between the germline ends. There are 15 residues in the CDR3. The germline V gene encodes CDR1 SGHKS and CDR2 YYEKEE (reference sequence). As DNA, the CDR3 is TGTGCCAGCAGGCTACAGGGGAGGTTCACCTACGAGCAGTACTTC. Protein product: CASRLQGRFTYEQYF.

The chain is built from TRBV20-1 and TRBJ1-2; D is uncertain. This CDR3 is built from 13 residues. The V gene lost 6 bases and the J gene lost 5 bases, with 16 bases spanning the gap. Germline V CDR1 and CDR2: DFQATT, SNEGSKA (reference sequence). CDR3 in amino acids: CSASDRRRYGYTF. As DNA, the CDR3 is TGCAGTGCGTCGGACCGTCGAAGGTATGGCTACACCTTC.

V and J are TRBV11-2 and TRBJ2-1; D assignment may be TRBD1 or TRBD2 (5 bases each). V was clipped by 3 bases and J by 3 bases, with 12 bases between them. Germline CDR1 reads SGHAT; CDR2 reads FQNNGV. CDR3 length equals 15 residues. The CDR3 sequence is CASSFGGRFYNEQFF. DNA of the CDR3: TGTGCCAGCAGCTTTGGGGGAAGGTTCTACAATGAGCAGTTCTTC.

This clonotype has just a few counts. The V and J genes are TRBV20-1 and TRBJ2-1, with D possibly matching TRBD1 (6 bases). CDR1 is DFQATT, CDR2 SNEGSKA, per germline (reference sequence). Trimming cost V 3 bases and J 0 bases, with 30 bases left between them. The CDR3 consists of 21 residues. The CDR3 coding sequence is TGCAGTGCTAGGGGGGTTAAAAAGAGTTCCCCAGGGGTGAACTCCTACAATGAGCAGTTCTTC. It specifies CSARGVKKSSPGVNSYNEQFF.

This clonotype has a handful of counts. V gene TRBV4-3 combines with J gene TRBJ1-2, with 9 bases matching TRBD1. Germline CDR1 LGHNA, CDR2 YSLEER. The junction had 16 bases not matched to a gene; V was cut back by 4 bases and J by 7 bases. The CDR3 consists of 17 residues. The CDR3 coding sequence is TGCGCCAGCAGCCCAACAATTCCGGGACAGGGATTCAGTGGCTACACCTTC. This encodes CASSPTIPGQGFSGYTF.

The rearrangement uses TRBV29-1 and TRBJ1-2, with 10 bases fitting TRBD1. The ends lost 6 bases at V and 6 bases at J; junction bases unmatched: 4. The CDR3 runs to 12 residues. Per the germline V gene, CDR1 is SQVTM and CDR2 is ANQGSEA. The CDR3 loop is CSVRQGADGYTF. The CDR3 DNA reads TGCAGCGTGAGACAGGGGGCGGATGGCTACACCTTC.

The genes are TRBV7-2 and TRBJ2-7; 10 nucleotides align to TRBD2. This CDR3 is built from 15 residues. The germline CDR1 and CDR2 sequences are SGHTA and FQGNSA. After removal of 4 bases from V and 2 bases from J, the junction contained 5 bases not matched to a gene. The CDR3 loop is CASSSLAGGTYEQYF. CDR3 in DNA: TGTGCCAGCAGCTCTTTAGCGGGGGGCACCTACGAGCAGTACTTC.

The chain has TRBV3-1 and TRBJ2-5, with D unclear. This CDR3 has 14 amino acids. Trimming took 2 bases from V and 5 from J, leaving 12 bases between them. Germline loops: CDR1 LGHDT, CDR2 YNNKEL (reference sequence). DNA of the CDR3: TGTGCCAGCAGCCAAAGGCCCAGCTTTGAGACCCAGTACTTC. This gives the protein CASSQRPSFETQYF.

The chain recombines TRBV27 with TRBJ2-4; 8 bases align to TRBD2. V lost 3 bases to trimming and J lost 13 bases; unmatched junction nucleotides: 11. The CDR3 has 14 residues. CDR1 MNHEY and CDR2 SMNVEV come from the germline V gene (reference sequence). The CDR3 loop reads CASSFGRSGREQYF. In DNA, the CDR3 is TGTGCCAGCAGTTTTGGACGGTCCGGGAGGGAGCAGTACTTC.

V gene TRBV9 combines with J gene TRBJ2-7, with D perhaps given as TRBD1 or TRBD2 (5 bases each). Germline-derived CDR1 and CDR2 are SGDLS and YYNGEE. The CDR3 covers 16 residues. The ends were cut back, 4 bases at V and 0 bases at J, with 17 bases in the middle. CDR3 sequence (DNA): TGTGCCAGCAGCCCGAGAGGGGATTTGAGCTCCTACGAGCAGTACTTC. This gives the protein CASSPRGDLSSYEQYF.

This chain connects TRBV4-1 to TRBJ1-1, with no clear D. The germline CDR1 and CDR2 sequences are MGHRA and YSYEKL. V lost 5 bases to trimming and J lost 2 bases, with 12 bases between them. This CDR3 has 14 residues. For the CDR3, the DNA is TGCGCCAGCAGCTACCAACGTCTAAACACTGAAGCTTTCTTT. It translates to CASSYQRLNTEAFF.

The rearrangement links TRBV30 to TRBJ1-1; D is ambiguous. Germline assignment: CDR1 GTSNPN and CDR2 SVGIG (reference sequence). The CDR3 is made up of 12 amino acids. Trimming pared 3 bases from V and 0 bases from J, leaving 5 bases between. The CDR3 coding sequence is TGTGCCTGGAGGGGGTTGAACACTGAAGCTTTCTTT. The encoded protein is CAWRGLNTEAFF.

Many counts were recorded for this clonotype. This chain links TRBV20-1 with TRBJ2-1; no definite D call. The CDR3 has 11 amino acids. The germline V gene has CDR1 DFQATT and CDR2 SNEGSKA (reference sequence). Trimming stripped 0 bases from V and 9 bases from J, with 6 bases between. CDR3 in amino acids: CSARDRREQFF. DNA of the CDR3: TGCAGTGCTAGAGATCGGCGTGAGCAGTTCTTC.

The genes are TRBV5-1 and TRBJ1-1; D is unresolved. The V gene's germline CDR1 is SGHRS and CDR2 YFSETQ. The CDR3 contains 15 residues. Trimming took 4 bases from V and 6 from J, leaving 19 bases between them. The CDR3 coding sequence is TGCGCCAGCAGCCCTCACGGTCTGGAGGAGCCTGAAGCTTTCTTT. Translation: CASSPHGLEEPEAFF.

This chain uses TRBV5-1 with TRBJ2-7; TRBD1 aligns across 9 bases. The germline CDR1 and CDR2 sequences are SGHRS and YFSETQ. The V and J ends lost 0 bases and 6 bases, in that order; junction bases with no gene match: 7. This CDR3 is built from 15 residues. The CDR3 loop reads CASSLEPGTGREQYF. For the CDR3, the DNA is TGCGCCAGCAGCTTGGAACCCGGGACAGGGCGCGAGCAGTACTTC. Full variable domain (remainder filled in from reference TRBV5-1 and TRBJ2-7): KAGVTQTPRYLIKTRGQQVTLSCSPISGHRSVSWYQQTPGQGLQFLFEYFSETQRNKGNFPGRFSGRQFSNSRSEMNVSTLELGDSALYLCASSLEPGTGREQYFGPGTRLTVT.

The CDR3 sequence: CASSQPGYYEQYF. DNA for the CDR3: TGTGCCAGCAGTCAACCAGGCTACTACGAGCAGTACTTC. The chain uses TRBV28 and TRBJ2-7; unclear D gene. The CDR3 runs to 13 residues. Germline CDR1 reads MDHEN; CDR2 reads SYDVKM. The ends were cut back, 5 bases at V and 3 bases at J, with 11 bases in the middle. The whole variable domain, filled in from reference TRBV28 and TRBJ2-7, reads DVKVTQSSRYLVKRTGEKVFLECVQDMDHENMFWYRQDPGLGLRLIYFSYDVKMKEKGDIPEGYSVSREKKERFSLILESASTNQTSMYLCASSQPGYYEQYFGPGTRLTVT.

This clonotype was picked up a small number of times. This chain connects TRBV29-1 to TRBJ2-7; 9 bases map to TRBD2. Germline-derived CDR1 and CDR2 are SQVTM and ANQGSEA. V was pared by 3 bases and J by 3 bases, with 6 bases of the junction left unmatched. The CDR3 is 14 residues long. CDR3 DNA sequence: TGCAGCGTTGACGGCGGGGGGGGCCACTACGAGCAGTACTTC. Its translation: CSVDGGGGHYEQYF.